This TCR beta chain comes out of a study of vaccination and CD4 T cells after COVID-19. Study-wide background: The post-vaccine samples came a median approximately 75 days after dose two (range 14 to 241).

General study results and limits: Of the reactive clones in convalescent patients, a median about 86% showed up only post-vaccination.

Trimming stripped 0 bases from V and 4 bases from J, with 12 bases between. Germline V gives CDR1 MNHEY, CDR2 SVGAGI. CDR3 length: 15 amino acids. Comments on this clonotype: The antigen is not known.

Oncomine TCR Beta short-read sequencing was applied to DNA from cultured CD4+ T cells. Genomic DNA was drawn out of CD4+ T cells grown in culture. TCRdb re-analysed the PCR reads in MiXCR, keeping a single row per CDR3 protein. The sample has about 27,000 distinct CDR3 sequences; about 66% are singletons. Treatment in this sample: roughly 10-day PBMC culture with coronavirus spike peptide pools or control peptides (ViraFEST assay). Expanded clonotypes were found by TCR sequencing after peptide-pool stimulation (ViraFEST). This receptor was obtained from a human donor who received a COVID-19 vaccine. The chain employs TRBV6-5 and TRBJ1-2; D perhaps matches TRBD1 (6 bases). The sequencing here drew on CD4+ T cells from blood, cultured in vitro, taken after SARS-CoV-2 vaccination. As DNA, the CDR3 is TGTGCCAGCAGTTACTCCGGGGGCGCGGTCTATGGCTACACCTTC. Encoded protein: CASSYSGGAVYGYTF.